The present TCR beta chain was sequenced within a study of glioma-infiltrating T cells. This clonotype has at least ten counts. Amplification of TCR alpha and beta CDR3 regions from RNA used iRepertoire nested multiplex PCR. Each CDR3 protein gets one entry after TCRdb re-called the multiplex PCR reads with MiXCR. The repertoire holds some 160,000 distinct CDR3 sequences, under 55% seen once, with over 4% in the top ten. V was cut by 4 bases and J by 6 bases, with 23 bases left in between. CDR1 is DFQATT, CDR2 SNEGSKA, per germline (reference sequence). This CDR3 has 16 amino acids. The receptor comes from a human donor with low-grade glioma or glioblastoma, undergoing nonglioma brain surgery, or in good health (not recorded which). Input material: glioma tissue, nonneoplastic brain tissue, or PBMCs (not recorded which). The rearrangement joins TRBV20-1 to TRBJ2-3; possibly TRBD1 or TRBD2 for D (5 bases each). The CDR3 here is CSAISSGHVVADTQYF. In nucleotides, the CDR3 is TGCAGTGCTATCTCTTCGGGGCATGTTGTTGCGGATACGCAGTATTTT.